Listed here are 31 T cell receptor beta chains from one sample, sequenced in a study of a mutant IDH1 vaccine in newly diagnosed glioma (dated by TCRdb to the early 2020s). For these receptors, no antigen is known. Library generation was performed with the immunoSEQ multiplex PCR assay. The table was pulled from immuneACCESS by TCRdb, which kept in-frame rearrangements only. Such tables lose some clones; where checked, under half of the loss comes from unresolved V genes, and the rest has no known cause. This sample has about 66,000 clones in its table, and 74% of those were observed once. The ten largest clones represent over 3.5% of the sample. What this sample's time point label stands for: week 35, safety follow-up. Every vaccine dose consisted of 300 ug of a 20-mer mutant IDH1 peptide in Montanide, administered subcutaneously together with topical imiquimod. The sample consisted of PBMCs, taken from a glioma patient whose treatment included an IDH1 peptide vaccine. All receptors come from a man aged 50-60 years with glioma.

The chain joins TRBV14 to TRBJ1-1, with D possibly matching TRBD1 (6 bases). CDR1 and CDR2 (germline): SGHDN, FVKESK. The V end lost 4 bases, the J end lost 2 bases, and 14 bases lay between the germline ends. The CDR3 covers 15 residues. The CDR3 DNA sequence: TGTGCCAGCAGCCCTAGGGGGGGGGCCAACACTGAAGCTTTCTTT. Protein product: CASSPRGGANTEAFF.

This clone was found a few times. V and J are TRBV9 and TRBJ1-1; D remains unclear. This CDR3 is 15 amino acids long. Germline assignment: CDR1 SGDLS and CDR2 YYNGEE. Trimming took off 4 bases at V and 2 bases at J, with 15 bases between the two ends. For the CDR3, the DNA is TGTGCCAGCAGCTCAGAAGCGAACACCAACACTGAAGCTTTCTTT. Its translation is CASSSEANTNTEAFF.

V is TRBV6-6 and J is TRBJ2-7, with no clear D. With 6 bases removed from V and 2 bases from J, the gap between germline ends came to 8 bases. This CDR3 region has 12 residues. Germline V gene sequence: CDR1 MNHNY, CDR2 SVGAGI (reference sequence). CDR3 protein: CASRPATYEQYF. CDR3 in DNA: TGTGCCAGCAGACCGGCCACCTACGAGCAGTACTTC.

The sample holds a few counts of this clone. The J gene is TRBJ1-3, the V gene TRBV18; 9 bases agree with TRBD1. The CDR3 runs 16 residues. Germline CDR1 and CDR2: KGHSH and LQKENI. With V trimmed by 8 bases and J by 1 base, 9 bases remained unmatched. CDR3 nucleotide sequence: TGTGCCAGCGCTCAACCGGGACAGGGTTCTGGAAACACCATATATTTT. Its protein is CASAQPGQGSGNTIYF.

CDR3 coding DNA: TGTGCCAGCAACATCGGGCCCCGCTCTGGAAACACCATATATTTT. Encoded protein: CASNIGPRSGNTIYF. This rearrangement joins TRBV7-2 to TRBJ1-3; no definite D call. The germline V gene has CDR1 SGHTA and CDR2 FQGNSA. Trimming pared 7 bases from V and 0 bases from J, leaving 13 bases between. The CDR3 consists of 15 residues.

The rearrangement links TRBV4-3 to TRBJ1-1; TRBD1 is a possible D gene (5 bases). Trimming shortened V by 1 base and J by 1 base, and 10 bases separated the two germline ends. The germline CDR1 and CDR2 sequences are LGHNA and YSLEER. The CDR3 sequence is 15 residues long. This chain's CDR3 is CASSQGAGWNTEAFF. The CDR3 region has the DNA TGCGCCAGCAGCCAAGGGGCAGGGTGGAACACTGAAGCTTTCTTT.

The rearrangement uses TRBV7-9 and TRBJ1-2, with TRBD1 as a possible D gene (5 bases). CDR1 SEHNR and CDR2 FQNEAQ come from the germline V gene (reference sequence). V lost 7 bases and J 8 bases, leaving 17 bases between the germline ends. CDR3 length: 13 amino acids. CDR3: CASTLTDRQGYTF. The CDR3 nucleotides are TGTGCCAGCACCCTGACAGACCGTCAAGGCTACACCTTC.

V and J are TRBV29-1 and TRBJ2-7; D ambiguous. This CDR3 region has 14 residues. Germline V gene lookup returns CDR1 SQVTM and CDR2 ANQGSEA. V was trimmed by 6 bases and J by 0 bases, leaving 15 bases between them. Here the CDR3 DNA reads TGCAGCGTCCTGACACCACCTCACTCCTACGAGCAGTACTTC. Protein: CSVLTPPHSYEQYF.

This clone was seen only a few times. The V and J genes are TRBV7-9 and TRBJ1-4; D not resolved. This CDR3 has 13 amino acids. The V and J ends lost 5 bases and 7 bases respectively, with 11 bases between them. Germline loops: CDR1 SEHNR, CDR2 FQNEAQ (reference sequence). This CDR3 reads CASSPGLGEKLFF. In DNA, the CDR3 is TGTGCCAGCAGCCCGGGATTGGGTGAAAAACTGTTTTTT.

The chain couples TRBV19 to TRBJ1-6; 8 positions agree with TRBD1. Looked up from germline, CDR1 is LNHDA and CDR2 is SQIVND (reference sequence). V was pared by 2 bases and J by 0 bases, with 3 bases of the junction left unmatched. The CDR3 sequence is 17 residues long. This chain's CDR3 is CASSITGGYSYNSPLHF. CDR3 nucleotide sequence: TGTGCCAGTAGTATAACAGGGGGATACTCCTATAATTCACCCCTCCACTTT.

This sequence joins TRBV30 and TRBJ1-6; D is undetermined. Germline loops: CDR1 GTSNPN, CDR2 SVGIG (reference sequence). The CDR3 consists of 13 residues. Between the trimmed V and J ends, which lost 1 base and 13 bases, there was a span of 14 bases. The CDR3 is CAWSGNRLGPLHF. CDR3 DNA: TGTGCCTGGAGTGGGAACCGTCTGGGGCCCCTCCACTTT. Using reference TRBV30 and TRBJ1-6 for the parts outside the CDR3, the full variable domain is SQTIHQWPATLVQPVGSPLSLECTVEGTSNPNLYWYRQAAGRGLQLLFYSVGIGQISSEVPQNLSASRPQDRQFILSSKKLLLSDSGFYLCAWSGNRLGPLHFGNGTRLTVT.

The J gene is TRBJ2-7, the V gene TRBV5-1; possibly TRBD1 or TRBD2 for D (6 bases each). This CDR3 is built from 15 residues. V was clipped by 4 bases and J by 6 bases, with 20 bases between them. The germline CDR1 and CDR2 sequences are SGHRS and YFSETQ. This CDR3 reads CASSTSIGGGGEQYF. CDR3 nucleotides: TGCGCCAGCAGCACTTCCATAGGGGGAGGAGGCGAGCAGTACTTC.

The sample holds one count of this clone. The rearrangement uses TRBV7-2 and TRBJ1-1; TRBD1 might be the D (5 bases). V was cut by 2 bases and J by 0 bases, with 13 bases left in between. The germline gives CDR1 SGHTA, CDR2 FQGNSA. This CDR3 comprises 16 residues. The CDR3 reads CASSLNGGGLNTEAFF. In nucleotides, the CDR3 is TGTGCCAGCAGCTTAAACGGGGGAGGATTGAACACTGAAGCTTTCTTT.

This clone came up a few times. This chain uses TRBV27 with TRBJ1-2; 7 nucleotides align to TRBD1. Germline V CDR1 and CDR2: MNHEY, SMNVEV (reference sequence). The junction had 12 bases not matched to a gene; V was cut back by 4 bases and J by 4 bases. The CDR3 length is 16 residues. The chain's CDR3 is CASSSDYRGGPYGYTF. In DNA form, the CDR3 reads TGTGCCAGCAGTTCGGACTACAGGGGCGGTCCCTATGGCTACACCTTC.

This chain links TRBV7-2 with TRBJ1-1; TRBD1 aligns across 9 bases. V lost 5 bases to trimming and J lost 3 bases; unmatched junction nucleotides: 7. CDR3 size: 15 residues. CDR1 and CDR2 from the germline V gene are SGHTA and FQGNSA. CDR3 sequence reads: CASSPDRGVDTEAFF. The CDR3 bases are TGTGCCAGCAGCCCCGACAGGGGGGTGGACACTGAAGCTTTCTTT.

This clone was found a few times. This sequence joins TRBV6-4 and TRBJ1-5, with D unresolved. The V and J ends lost 5 bases and 2 bases respectively, with 7 bases between them. This CDR3 contains 13 residues. Germline CDR1 and CDR2: MRHNA and SNTAGT. CDR3 residues: CASSLDGNQPQHF. The CDR3 coding sequence is TGTGCCAGCAGTCTGGACGGCAATCAGCCCCAGCATTTT.

CDR3 region: CSVDYTATDTQYF. Here the CDR3 DNA reads TGCAGCGTTGACTACACCGCCACAGATACGCAGTATTTT. V gene TRBV29-1 combines with J gene TRBJ2-3; no clear D. Germline V lookup: CDR1 SQVTM, CDR2 ANQGSEA. The V gene lost 3 bases and the J gene lost 2 bases, with 9 bases spanning the gap. This CDR3 has 13 amino acids.

This clone showed up just once. The chain joins TRBV18 to TRBJ1-5; 11 bases match TRBD1. Germline CDR1 and CDR2: KGHSH and LQKENI. V dropped 3 bases and J dropped 3; count of bases not matched to a gene: 4. CDR3 length: 16 residues. The DNA for the CDR3 is TGTGCCAGCTCACCCTCGGGACAGGGGGACAATCAGCCCCAGCATTTT. This sequence encodes CASSPSGQGDNQPQHF.

The gene calls are TRBV7-2 and TRBJ2-5; D remains ambiguous. The CDR3 contains 12 residues. V was shortened by 1 base and J by 2 bases, with 2 bases between the two germline ends. Germline CDR1 and CDR2: SGHTA and FQGNSA. The CDR3 spells CASSLGQETQYF. DNA of the CDR3: TGTGCCAGCAGCTTAGGACAAGAGACCCAGTACTTC.

This sequence joins TRBV4-2 and TRBJ1-2; D remains ambiguous. This CDR3 region has 13 residues. The ends were cut back, 0 bases at V and 6 bases at J, with 8 bases in the middle. Germline CDR1 is LGHNA and CDR2 is YNFKEQ. The CDR3 spells CASSQEVADGYTF. CDR3 in DNA: TGTGCCAGCAGCCAAGAGGTGGCGGATGGCTACACCTTC.

The chain has TRBV5-4 and TRBJ2-6; D call uncertain. There are 17 residues in the CDR3. The V gene's germline CDR1 is SGHNT and CDR2 YYREEE (reference sequence). V was shortened by 0 bases and J by 0 bases, with 10 bases between the two germline ends. The CDR3 loop reads CASSLAQPRSGANVLTF. CDR3 nucleotide sequence: TGTGCCAGCAGCTTGGCGCAGCCTCGCTCTGGGGCCAACGTCCTGACTTTC. Filled out from reference TRBV5-4 and TRBJ2-6, the complete variable domain reads ETGVTQSPTHLIKTRGQQVTLRCSSQSGHNTVSWYQQALGQGPQFIFQYYREEENGRGNFPPRFSGLQFPNYSSELNVNALELDDSALYLCASSLAQPRSGANVLTFGAGSRLTVL.

J is TRBJ2-3 and V is TRBV4-1; D could derive from TRBD1 or TRBD2 (5 bases each). This CDR3 is built from 12 residues. The V and J ends lost 4 bases and 6 bases respectively, with 8 bases between them. CDR1 and CDR2 from the germline V gene are MGHRA and YSYEKL. The CDR3 nucleotides read TGCGCCAGCAGCCGCTGGGGGGATACGCAGTATTTT. Protein sequence: CASSRWGDTQYF.

A few counts support this clone. This CDR3 is CASSSQTGSPSYEQYF. In DNA form, the CDR3 reads TGTGCCAGCAGTTCTCAGACAGGGTCACCCTCCTACGAGCAGTACTTC. The chain recombines TRBV27 with TRBJ2-7; 7 nucleotides align to TRBD1. There are 16 residues in the CDR3. V trimming: 4 bases; J trimming: 0 bases; junction bases outside the gene matches: 9. Germline V gives CDR1 MNHEY, CDR2 SMNVEV (reference sequence).

On this clone itself: The sample holds other DNA sequences that translate to the same CDR3. The chain couples TRBV7-8 to TRBJ1-2, with 11 bases matching TRBD1. Unmatched junction bases numbered 0, after V lost 1 base and J lost 5 bases. Per germline, CDR1 SGHVS and CDR2 FQNEAQ. There are 14 residues in the CDR3. The CDR3 region is CASSLGDRGYGYTF. The DNA for the CDR3 is TGTGCCAGCAGCTTAGGGGACAGGGGGTATGGCTACACCTTC.

The chain has TRBV19 and TRBJ1-5, with D perhaps TRBD1 (6 bases). V was cut by 7 bases and J by 2 bases, with 18 bases left in between. Germline V gene sequence: CDR1 LNHDA, CDR2 SQIVND (reference sequence). This CDR3 region has 16 residues. The DNA for the CDR3 is TGTGCCAGTAAATCTACAGGGATTTACGGCAATCAGCCCCAGCATTTT. Translated: CASKSTGIYGNQPQHF.

This clone occurred once. V is TRBV19 and J is TRBJ2-1; D call uncertain. Between the trimmed V and J ends, which lost 4 bases and 6 bases, there was a span of 19 bases. Germline-derived CDR1 and CDR2 are LNHDA and SQIVND (reference sequence). The CDR3 extends over 16 amino acids. Written as DNA, the CDR3 is TGTGCCAGTAGTAGCTCGCGGACCCTCCGCCCCAATGAGCAGTTCTTC. This encodes CASSSSRTLRPNEQFF.

The rearrangement links TRBV5-4 to TRBJ2-2, with unresolved D. There are 13 residues in the CDR3. Trimming removed 4 bases from V and 1 base from J, with 5 bases in between. CDR1 is SGHNT, CDR2 YYREEE, per germline (reference sequence). The CDR3, as DNA: TGTGCCAGCAGCCCACAGAACACCGGGGAGCTGTTTTTT. As protein: CASSPQNTGELFF. Combining the CDR3 with reference TRBV5-4 and TRBJ2-2 gives the whole variable domain ETGVTQSPTHLIKTRGQQVTLRCSSQSGHNTVSWYQQALGQGPQFIFQYYREEENGRGNFPPRFSGLQFPNYSSELNVNALELDDSALYLCASSPQNTGELFFGEGSRLTVL.

The chain uses TRBV18 and TRBJ1-1; D is unresolved. The CDR3 sequence is 15 residues long. V was shortened by 2 bases and J by 7 bases, with 17 bases between the two germline ends. Germline assignment: CDR1 KGHSH and CDR2 LQKENI. CDR3 residues: CASSPRLGQSLEAFF. CDR3 coding DNA: TGTGCCAGCTCACCAAGATTAGGGCAGAGCCTTGAAGCTTTCTTT.

The chain carries TRBV9 and TRBJ2-1; D is unresolved. Germline CDR1 SGDLS, CDR2 YYNGEE. This CDR3 is 15 amino acids long. V gave up 0 bases and J gave up 4 bases, with 11 bases separating them. The CDR3 DNA reads as TGTGCCAGCAGCGTAGAGGGCTTCGGTTACAATGAGCAGTTCTTC. Protein sequence: CASSVEGFGYNEQFF.

Only one count was recorded for this clone. This chain connects TRBV7-2 to TRBJ2-2; D gene uncertain. CDR1 and CDR2 from the germline V gene are SGHTA and FQGNSA. V was trimmed by 8 bases and J by 8 bases, leaving 15 bases between them. CDR3 length: 13 amino acids. The CDR3 sequence is CASGTEVGGELFF. The CDR3 DNA follows: TGTGCCAGCGGCACAGAGGTTGGGGGGGAGCTGTTTTTT.

J is TRBJ2-7 and V is TRBV14; D is possibly TRBD1 (5 bases). Looked up from germline, CDR1 is SGHDN and CDR2 is FVKESK. This CDR3 has 15 residues. The V end was cut by 4 bases, the J end by 0 bases, with 13 bases between. The CDR3 here is CASSLRNQGSYEQYF. CDR3 nucleotides: TGTGCCAGCAGCCTCAGGAACCAGGGCTCCTACGAGCAGTACTTC.